These T cell receptor beta chains were read from a single sample in a study of CD8 T cells in Susac syndrome. TCRdb re-called the immunoSEQ multiplex PCR reads with MiXCR, one entry per CDR3 protein. The sample includes 200,000 to 250,000 distinct CDR3 sequences, around nine tenths of them seen just once. Sequenced sample: CD8+ T cells from PBMCs. Receptor source: a human donor with multiple sclerosis. Each CDR3 is given with its conserved first and last residue. The D gene is left open where the match is weak. The listing skips clone size in some rows; elsewhere it reads once, few, many or a size class.

D	size	V	length	J	DNA	CDR3
TRBD1	.	TRBV25-1	14	TRBJ1-1	TGTGCCAGCACCAGGACAGGGGTCAACACTGAAGCTTTCTTT	CASTRTGVNTEAFF
.	.	TRBV6-5	13	TRBJ1-2	TGTGCCAGCAGTTCGGGGCCATTCGCCGGGAGGACCTTC	CASSSGPFAGRTF
.	.	TRBV3-1	12	TRBJ2-3	TGTGCCAGCAGCCTGGGACAACTTACGCAGTATTTT	CASSLGQLTQYF
TRBD2	.	TRBV7-9	17	TRBJ2-3	TGTGCCAGCACCCGGGGGGATGGGACTAGACCGACAGATACGCAGTATTTT	CASTRGDGTRPTDTQYF
.	.	TRBV30	13	TRBJ1-1	TGTGCCTGGAGTGTTAAGGACACGCCGGGGGCTTTCTTT	CAWSVKDTPGAFF
TRBD2	.	TRBV4-1	15	TRBJ2-3	TGCGCCAGCAGCCAAGCTGGGACTAGCGCAGATACGCAGTATTTT	CASSQAGTSADTQYF
TRBD2	.	TRBV3-1	16	TRBJ2-7	TGTGCCAGCAGCCAAGAAGGAAACGGGAGGCCCCACGAGCAGTACTTC	CASSQEGNGRPHEQYF
TRBD1	.	TRBV11-3	17	TRBJ2-5	TGTGCCAGCAGCTTCAAACCCGGACAGGAGTTACAAGAGACCCAGTACTTC	CASSFKPGQELQETQYF
.	.	TRBV7-9	13	TRBJ1-5	TGTGCCAGCAGCCGATCAGACATTCAGCCCCAGCATTTT	CASSRSDIQPQHF
.	.	TRBV13	13	TRBJ2-5	TGTGCCAGCAGCTTCAGGGGCCAAGAGACCCAGTACTTC	CASSFRGQETQYF
TRBD2	.	TRBV20-1	16	TRBJ2-3	TGCAGTGCTAGGGCTCGGGGTAGCGGGAGGCCGGATACGCAGTATTTT	CSARARGSGRPDTQYF
.	.	TRBV9	16	TRBJ2-7	TGTGCCAGCAGCGAGGGGGACGGGGGGTACTCAGGCGAGCAGTACTTC	CASSEGDGGYSGEQYF
.	.	TRBV5-6	13	TRBJ2-7	TGTGCCAGCAGCTTCGGCAGTACCTACGAGCAGTACTTC	CASSFGSTYEQYF
.	.	TRBV12-5	13	TRBJ1-2	TGTGCTAGTGGTTTGGTACGAGCGGATGGCTACACCTTC	CASGLVRADGYTF
.	.	TRBV28	13	TRBJ1-4	TGTGCCAGTTTAGACAGTCTGGATGAAAAACTGTTTTTT	CASLDSLDEKLFF
TRBD1	.	TRBV13	14	TRBJ2-7	TGTGCCAGCAGTTCCGGGACAGGACCCTACGAGCAGTACTTC	CASSSGTGPYEQYF
.	.	TRBV24-1	15	TRBJ2-3	TGTGCCACCAGTGAGGGGGATGGTTTCGCAGATACGCAGTATTTT	CATSEGDGFADTQYF
TRBD1	once	TRBV7-9	16	TRBJ2-1	TGTGCCAGCAGCGCCCTCACCCTGACAGGGGTTCATGAGCAGTTCTTC	CASSALTLTGVHEQFF
TRBD1	.	TRBV7-8	18	TRBJ2-5	TGTGCCAGCAGAGAAGGGGCCGGGACAGGGGTTCCCCAAGAGACCCAGTACTTC	CASREGAGTGVPQETQYF
.	.	TRBV7-6	18	TRBJ1-5	TGTGCCAGCAGCTTATCCGCTGGCTGGGGGGAGGGTAATCAGCCCCAGCATTTT	CASSLSAGWGEGNQPQHF
TRBD2	.	TRBV6-2/TRBV6-3	14	TRBJ2-7	TGTGCCAGCGGAGTAGCGGGAGGACCCTACGAGCAGTACTTC	CASGVAGGPYEQYF
.	.	TRBV12-3/TRBV12-4	15	TRBJ1-5	TGTGCCAGCAGCTACACAGGAATAGGCAATCAGCCCCAGCATTTT	CASSYTGIGNQPQHF
.	few	TRBV4-3	12	TRBJ2-5	TGCGCCAGCAGCCAATCGGGGGAGACCCAGTACTTC	CASSQSGETQYF
TRBD2	.	TRBV12-3/TRBV12-4	16	TRBJ2-2	TGTGCCAGCAGTCCACTAGCGGGGGCCGTCACCGGGGAGCTGTTTTTT	CASSPLAGAVTGELFF
.	.	TRBV2	17	TRBJ2-1	TGTGCCAGCAGTCTCCGCGGAGGTCAGCAGACCTACAATGAGCAGTTCTTC	CASSLRGGQQTYNEQFF
TRBD2	.	TRBV19	14	TRBJ2-7	TGTGCCAGTAGTATGCGGGAGGTCCCCTACGAGCAGTACTTC	CASSMREVPYEQYF
.	.	TRBV4-3	15	TRBJ1-2	TGCGCCAGCAGCCAAGAAAGGGAAGCTAACTATGGCTACACCTTC	CASSQEREANYGYTF
.	.	TRBV2	12	TRBJ2-7	TGTGCCAGCCTCCGGAGGAGCTACGAGCAGTACTTC	CASLRRSYEQYF
.	few	TRBV6-1	14	TRBJ1-3	TGTGCCATCAGCCCCTCAGGGTCTGGAAACACCATATATTTT	CAISPSGSGNTIYF
TRBD1	.	TRBV13	14	TRBJ2-7	TGTGCCAGCAGCCGCGGGACAGGGGCGTACGAGCAGTACTTC	CASSRGTGAYEQYF
.	.	TRBV20-1	12	TRBJ1-1	TGCAGTGCCAGGGCAGGGAACACTGAAGCTTTCTTT	CSARAGNTEAFF
TRBD1	.	TRBV6-1	19	TRBJ2-6	TGTGCCAGCAGAGAGGCGACAGGGGGCGCCTTGGCTGGGGCCAACGTCCTGACTTTC	CASREATGGALAGANVLTF
.	.	TRBV19	15	TRBJ2-5	TGTGCCAGTAGTACAGGTCCTAACCTTCAAGAGACCCAGTACTTC	CASSTGPNLQETQYF
.	.	TRBV7-9	14	TRBJ2-1	TGTGCCAGCAGCGGCAGACAATCCTACAATGAGCAGTTCTTC	CASSGRQSYNEQFF
TRBD2	once	TRBV9	16	TRBJ2-3	TGTGCCAGCAGCGTAGAACTAGCGGGACCCACAGATACGCAGTATTTT	CASSVELAGPTDTQYF
.	.	TRBV19	15	TRBJ2-5	TGTGCCAGCGCGAACAGGGCATTTCGACAAGAGACCCAGTACTTC	CASANRAFRQETQYF
TRBD2	.	TRBV7-8	17	TRBJ2-1	TGTGCCAGCAGCTTAGGACCCTTAGCGGGAGATAGGGGTGAGCAGTTCTTC	CASSLGPLAGDRGEQFF
.	.	TRBV7-3	13	TRBJ1-5	TGTGCCAGCAGCTTAAATTCGGGTCAGCCCCAGCATTTT	CASSLNSGQPQHF
TRBD1	.	TRBV20-1	16	TRBJ1-3	TGCAGTGCTAGAGAGGGGGGACAGGAAGGGGGGAACACCATATATTTT	CSAREGGQEGGNTIYF